A selection of T cell receptor beta chains follows, all from one sample in a study of blood T cell repertoires in COVID-19. The method was immunoSEQ multiplex PCR; TCRdb's version includes in-frame clones alone and lacks a portion of them. The sample lists fewer than 200,000 clones; approximately 86% were seen once. Sequenced material: peripheral blood. The receptors derive from a man in his 60s who had recovered from COVID-19. Each CDR3 is given with its conserved first and last residue. A D gene is named only where the DNA matches it firmly. The size entry is marked missing in some rows and otherwise reads once, few, many or a size class.

v_call: TRBV7-2
clone_size: .
d_call: .
j_call: TRBJ2-3
cdr3_aa: CASSLPGDQTDTQYF
cdr3_nt: TGTGCCAGCAGCTTACCAGGGGACCAAACAGATACGCAGTATTTT

v_call: TRBV6-5
clone_size: few
d_call: TRBD1
j_call: TRBJ2-7
cdr3_aa: CASRTGTGSVGEQYF
cdr3_nt: TGTGCCAGCAGAACCGGGACAGGGAGTGTAGGCGAGCAGTACTTC

v_call: TRBV19
clone_size: .
d_call: .
j_call: TRBJ1-2
cdr3_aa: CASSMKGATGTNYGYTF
cdr3_nt: TGTGCCAGTAGTATGAAAGGGGCGACAGGCACTAACTATGGCTACACCTTC

v_call: TRBV5-1
clone_size: .
d_call: TRBD2
j_call: TRBJ2-1
cdr3_aa: CASSAGTSDNEQFF
cdr3_nt: TGCGCCAGCAGCGCCGGGACTAGCGACAATGAGCAGTTCTTC

v_call: TRBV12-3/TRBV12-4
clone_size: .
d_call: TRBD2
j_call: TRBJ2-5
cdr3_aa: CASMNDGGGVQYF
cdr3_nt: TGTGCCAGCATGAATGACGGCGGGGGGGTCCAGTACTTC

v_call: TRBV5-1
clone_size: few
d_call: TRBD1
j_call: TRBJ1-1
cdr3_aa: CASSFRQGAAEAFF
cdr3_nt: TGCGCCAGCAGCTTCAGACAGGGGGCCGCTGAAGCTTTCTTT

v_call: TRBV3-1/TRBV3-2
clone_size: few
d_call: .
j_call: TRBJ1-2
cdr3_aa: CASSQDLGAPGYTF
cdr3_nt: TGTGCCAGCAGCCAAGATCTGGGGGCGCCGGGCTACACCTTC

v_call: TRBV7-3
clone_size: .
d_call: .
j_call: TRBJ1-1
cdr3_aa: CASSLSGGSGTEAFF
cdr3_nt: TGTGCCAGCAGCTTAAGCGGGGGGAGCGGAACTGAAGCTTTCTTT

v_call: TRBV9
clone_size: .
d_call: TRBD2
j_call: TRBJ2-3
cdr3_aa: CASSVDVGLAGSDTQYF
cdr3_nt: TGTGCCAGCAGCGTAGATGTGGGACTAGCGGGGTCAGATACGCAGTATTTT

v_call: TRBV6-5
clone_size: once
d_call: .
j_call: TRBJ2-6
cdr3_aa: CASRSQGGGANVLTF
cdr3_nt: TGTGCCAGCAGATCGCAGGGAGGTGGGGCCAACGTCCTGACTTTC

v_call: TRBV6-5
clone_size: .
d_call: TRBD1
j_call: TRBJ2-7
cdr3_aa: CASSQGDSYEQYF
cdr3_nt: TGTGCCAGCAGTCAGGGGGACAGCTACGAGCAGTACTTC

v_call: TRBV7-9
clone_size: .
d_call: TRBD1
j_call: TRBJ1-2
cdr3_aa: CASSLEGQGFYGYTF
cdr3_nt: TGTGCCAGCAGCTTAGAGGGACAGGGTTTTTATGGCTACACCTTC

v_call: TRBV16
clone_size: once
d_call: .
j_call: TRBJ1-5
cdr3_aa: CASSQSRGQNQPQHF
cdr3_nt: TGTGCCAGCAGCCAATCGCGAGGTCAGAATCAGCCCCAGCATTTT

v_call: TRBV10-2
clone_size: .
d_call: TRBD2
j_call: TRBJ2-1
cdr3_aa: CASSDRPSGGDEQFF
cdr3_nt: TGCGCCAGCAGTGATCGTCCTAGCGGGGGGGATGAGCAGTTCTTC

v_call: TRBV11-3
clone_size: few
d_call: .
j_call: TRBJ2-1
cdr3_aa: CASRSTGNNEQFF
cdr3_nt: TGTGCCAGCAGATCCACGGGGAACAATGAGCAGTTCTTC

v_call: TRBV11-2
clone_size: .
d_call: .
j_call: TRBJ2-2
cdr3_aa: CASSLDAGELFF
cdr3_nt: TGTGCCAGCAGCTTAGACGCCGGGGAGCTGTTTTTT

v_call: TRBV6-5
clone_size: .
d_call: .
j_call: TRBJ1-2
cdr3_aa: CASSYRGNGYTF
cdr3_nt: TGTGCCAGCAGTTACAGGGGGAATGGCTACACCTTC

v_call: TRBV3-1/TRBV3-2
clone_size: once
d_call: TRBD1
j_call: TRBJ2-1
cdr3_aa: CASSHLMDRGHDEQFF
cdr3_nt: TGTGCCAGCAGCCACCTCATGGACAGGGGGCACGATGAGCAGTTCTTC

v_call: TRBV9
clone_size: .
d_call: TRBD1
j_call: TRBJ1-2
cdr3_aa: CASTRGGPTLSNYGYTF
cdr3_nt: TGTGCCAGCACCCGAGGGGGCCCGACCCTCTCTAACTATGGCTACACCTTC

v_call: TRBV14
clone_size: .
d_call: TRBD1
j_call: TRBJ1-2
cdr3_aa: CASSLRTGSGGYTF
cdr3_nt: TGTGCCAGCAGCCTACGGACAGGGTCTGGTGGCTACACCTTC